These T cell receptor beta chains were read from a single sample in a study of blood T cell repertoires in COVID-19. TCRdb's table, derived via immunoSEQ multiplex PCR, lists solely in-frame clones and lacks some. Of fewer than 200,000 clones listed, 89% are singletons. Material: peripheral blood. These receptors all stem from a young man who had recovered from COVID-19. CDR3s include the opening cysteine and the closing phenylalanine or tryptophan. A D gene is named only where the DNA matches it firmly. Clone size, where shown, is once, few, many, or a class for clones that have expanded.

TRBJ2-5 | TRBD2 | TRBV5-5 | NA | TGTGCCAGCAGCTTTCGACTAGCCCGCCTTTCGGGGCAAGAGACCCAGTACTTC | CASSFRLARLSGQETQYF
TRBJ1-4 | TRBD1 | TRBV28 | NA | TGTGCCAGCACTAGAACCGGGACAGGGGTGAAACTGTTTTTT | CASTRTGTGVKLFF
TRBJ1-5 | NA | TRBV10-3 | NA | TGTGCCATCAGTGGGGCAGACAATCAGCCCCAGCATTTT | CAISGADNQPQHF
TRBJ1-1 | NA | TRBV6-5 | NA | TGTGCCAGCATCACGGACACTGAAGCTTTCTTT | CASITDTEAFF
TRBJ2-7 | NA | TRBV5-1 | NA | TGCGCCAGCAGCTTGTCCGCAAGCACCTACGAGCAGTACTTC | CASSLSASTYEQYF
TRBJ1-5 | NA | TRBV27 | NA | TGTGCCAGCAGTTTACGCGCAGGGAAGGGCCAGCCCCAGCATTTT | CASSLRAGKGQPQHF
TRBJ2-1 | TRBD2 | TRBV11-1 | NA | TGTGCCAGCAGCTTAGGGGGACGGGGGGGCTACAATGAGCAGTTCTTC | CASSLGGRGGYNEQFF
TRBJ2-7 | NA | TRBV5-1 | NA | TGCGCCAGCAGCTTGTTTCCGGGAATGGGCTACGAGCAGTACTTC | CASSLFPGMGYEQYF
TRBJ2-2 | TRBD2 | TRBV27 | once | TGTGCCAGCAGTTCTCAAGCGGGAGCGATCGGGGAGCTGTTTTTT | CASSSQAGAIGELFF
TRBJ2-7 | TRBD1 | TRBV6-2/TRBV6-3 | NA | TGTGCCAGCAGTTACTCGGGGACAGGGACGGTCCACGAGCAGTACTTC | CASSYSGTGTVHEQYF
TRBJ2-7 | TRBD2 | TRBV10-1 | NA | TGCGCCAGCATGAAAAGAGAACGGGAGGACGGGACCGAGCAGTACTTC | CASMKREREDGTEQYF
TRBJ1-1 | TRBD1 | TRBV5-1 | NA | TGCGCCAGCAGGCTTAGGGACAGGGACAGGAACACTGAAGCTTTCTTT | CASRLRDRDRNTEAFF
TRBJ2-5 | TRBD2 | TRBV19 | NA | TGTGCCAGTAGTCCCAGACTAGCCACAGAGACCCAGTACTTC | CASSPRLATETQYF
TRBJ1-2 | TRBD1 | TRBV6-2/TRBV6-3 | NA | TGTGCCAGCAGTTACTCGGGACAGGGGGCGGAAGGCTACACCTTC | CASSYSGQGAEGYTF
TRBJ2-2 | NA | TRBV28 | once | TGTGCCAGCAGTTTGGAGCCCCTGAACACCGGGGAGCTGTTTTTT | CASSLEPLNTGELFF
TRBJ1-6 | TRBD1 | TRBV9 | NA | TGTGCCAGCAGAGGACAGGGGAATCACTCACCCCTCCACTTT | CASRGQGNHSPLHF
TRBJ2-7 | NA | TRBV18 | NA | TGTGCCAGCTCACATTACCGGTACGAGCAGTACTTC | CASSHYRYEQYF
TRBJ1-1 | NA | TRBV11-1 | NA | TGTGCCAGCAGCTTAGTTAACAGGGAGTTTGAAGCTTTCTTT | CASSLVNREFEAFF
TRBJ1-4 | TRBD1 | TRBV2 | NA | TGTGCCAGCAGTCCAGACAGGGGCCGACCGGGAAAACTGTTTTTT | CASSPDRGRPGKLFF
TRBJ2-7 | NA | TRBV4-3 | NA | TGCGCCAGCAGCCAAGATTTAAGGGGTTGGGACTACGAGCAGTACTTC | CASSQDLRGWDYEQYF
TRBJ2-3 | TRBD2 | TRBV6-2/TRBV6-3 | NA | TGTGCCAGCAGTTACCCTGTCACTAGCGGAACTAGCACAGATACGCAGTATTTT | CASSYPVTSGTSTDTQYF
TRBJ2-3 | TRBD2 | TRBV4-3 | once | TGCGCCAGCAGCCCCCTCGGGACTAGCGGGTTGGAAACCACAGATACGCAGTATTTT | CASSPLGTSGLETTDTQYF
TRBJ2-1 | TRBD2 | TRBV9 | NA | TGTGCCAGCAGGGCGACTAGCGGGTTGGGTGAGCAGTTCTTC | CASRATSGLGEQFF
TRBJ2-6 | NA | TRBV7-9 | NA | TGTGCCAGCAGCTTAACCAGCTCTGGGGCCAACGTCCTGACTTTC | CASSLTSSGANVLTF
TRBJ2-2 | NA | TRBV9 | NA | TGTGCCAGCAGCTCATCACCGGGTTTCGGGGAGCTGTTTTTT | CASSSSPGFGELFF
TRBJ1-4 | NA | TRBV27 | NA | TGTGCCAGCAGTTTATCGTGGCAGGTTCGTGAAAAACTGTTTTTT | CASSLSWQVREKLFF
TRBJ2-1 | TRBD2 | TRBV9 | NA | TGTGCCAGCAGCGTAGGGTCTGGGACTAGCTACAATGAGCAGTTCTTC | CASSVGSGTSYNEQFF